This T cell receptor (beta chain) stems from a study of blood T cell repertoires in COVID-19. In the study overall: Acute and convalescent COVID-19 specimens originated in the United States, Italy and Spain. PBMCs, B-cell-depleted T cells, or T cells provided the cDNA or gDNA that made up the material.

In the original workflow: It was from reference gene primer amplification that nucleated cell counts were estimated. Assay: immunoSEQ multiplex PCR; the TCRdb copy retains only in-frame clones and omits some. The D gene and trimming were derived from the DNA, and the V and J assignments and clone size from that table. The table records about 480,000 clones, 89% of them present only once. Seattle patient enrollment occurred during active infection, with longitudinal follow-up thereafter. Germline-derived CDR1 and CDR2 are LNHNV and YYDKDF (reference sequence). Unmatched junction bases numbered 8, after V lost 5 bases and J lost 8 bases. The CDR3 totals 14 residues.

The sequenced sample consisted of peripheral blood. The TCR comes from a young man with COVID-19, enrolled during active disease. The chain combines TRBV15 with TRBJ2-4, with 8 bases identical to TRBD1. CDR3 loop: CATSLTGVVDIQYF. The CDR3 bases are TGTGCCACCAGCTTGACAGGGGTGGTGGACATTCAGTACTTC.